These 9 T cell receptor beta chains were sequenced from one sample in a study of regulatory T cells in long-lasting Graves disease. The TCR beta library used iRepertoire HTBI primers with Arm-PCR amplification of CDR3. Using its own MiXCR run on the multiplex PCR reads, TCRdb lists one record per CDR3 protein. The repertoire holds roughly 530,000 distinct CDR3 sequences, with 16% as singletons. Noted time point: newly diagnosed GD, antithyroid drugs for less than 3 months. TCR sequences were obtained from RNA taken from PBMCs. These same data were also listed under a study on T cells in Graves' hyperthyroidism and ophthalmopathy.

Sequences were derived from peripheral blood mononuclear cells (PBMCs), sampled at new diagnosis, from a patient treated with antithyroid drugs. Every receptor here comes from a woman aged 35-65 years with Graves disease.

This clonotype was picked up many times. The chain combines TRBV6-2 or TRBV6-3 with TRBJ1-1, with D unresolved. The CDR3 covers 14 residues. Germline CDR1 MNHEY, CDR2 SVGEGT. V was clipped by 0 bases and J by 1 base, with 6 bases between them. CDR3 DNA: TGTGCCAGCAGTTACTCGAAGCAGAACACTGAAGCTTTCTTT. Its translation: CASSYSKQNTEAFF.

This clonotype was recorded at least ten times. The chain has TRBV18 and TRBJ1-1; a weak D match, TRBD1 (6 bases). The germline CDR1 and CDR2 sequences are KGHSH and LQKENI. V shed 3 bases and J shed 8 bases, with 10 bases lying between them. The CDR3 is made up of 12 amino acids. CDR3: CASSPGRGEAFF. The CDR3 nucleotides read TGTGCCAGCTCACCGGGCAGGGGCGAAGCTTTCTTT.

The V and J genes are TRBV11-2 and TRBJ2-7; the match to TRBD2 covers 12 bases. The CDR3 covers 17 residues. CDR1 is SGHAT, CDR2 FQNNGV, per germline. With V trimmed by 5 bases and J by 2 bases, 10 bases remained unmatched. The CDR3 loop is CASSPRLAGAPTYEQYF. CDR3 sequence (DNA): TGTGCCAGCAGCCCTCGACTAGCGGGGGCCCCCACCTACGAGCAGTACTTC.

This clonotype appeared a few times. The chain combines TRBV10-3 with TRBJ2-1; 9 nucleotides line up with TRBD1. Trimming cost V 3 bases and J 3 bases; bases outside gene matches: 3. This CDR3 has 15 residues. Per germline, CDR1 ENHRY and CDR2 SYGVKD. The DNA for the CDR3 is TGTGCCATCAGTGAAGGGACAGGGAACTACAATGAGCAGTTCTTC. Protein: CAISEGTGNYNEQFF.

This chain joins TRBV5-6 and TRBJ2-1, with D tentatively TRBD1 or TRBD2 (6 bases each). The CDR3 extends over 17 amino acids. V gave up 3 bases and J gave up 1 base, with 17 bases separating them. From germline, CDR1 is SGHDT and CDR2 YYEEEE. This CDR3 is CASSSGPQGGSYNEQFF. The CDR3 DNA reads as TGTGCCAGCAGCTCGGGCCCACAGGGAGGTTCCTACAATGAGCAGTTCTTC. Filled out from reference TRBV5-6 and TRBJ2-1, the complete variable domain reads DAGVTQSPTHLIKTRGQQVTLRCSPKSGHDTVSWYQQALGQGPQFIFQYYEEEERQRGNFPDRFSGHQFPNYSSELNVNALLLGDSALYLCASSSGPQGGSYNEQFFGPGTRLTVL.

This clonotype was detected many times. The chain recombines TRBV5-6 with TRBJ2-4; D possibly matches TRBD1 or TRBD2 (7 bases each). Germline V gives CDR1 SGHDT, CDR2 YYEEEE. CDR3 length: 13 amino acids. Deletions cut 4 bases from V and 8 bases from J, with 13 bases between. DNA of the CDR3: TGTGCCAGCAGCCTACAGGGGAGGGACATTCAGTACTTC. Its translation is CASSLQGRDIQYF.

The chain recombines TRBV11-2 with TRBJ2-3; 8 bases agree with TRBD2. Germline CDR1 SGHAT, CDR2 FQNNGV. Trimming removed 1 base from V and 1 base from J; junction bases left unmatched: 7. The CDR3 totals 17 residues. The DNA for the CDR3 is TGTGCCAGCAGCTTAGTACGGGGGGGCGGGGGCACAGATACGCAGTATTTT. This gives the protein CASSLVRGGGGTDTQYF.

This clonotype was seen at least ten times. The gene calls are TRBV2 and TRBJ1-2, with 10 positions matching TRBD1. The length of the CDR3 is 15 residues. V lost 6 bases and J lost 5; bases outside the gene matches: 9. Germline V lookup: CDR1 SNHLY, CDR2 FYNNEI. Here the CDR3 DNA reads TGTGCCAGCAGACTCGGGACAGGGGACCGATATGGCTACACCTTC. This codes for CASRLGTGDRYGYTF.

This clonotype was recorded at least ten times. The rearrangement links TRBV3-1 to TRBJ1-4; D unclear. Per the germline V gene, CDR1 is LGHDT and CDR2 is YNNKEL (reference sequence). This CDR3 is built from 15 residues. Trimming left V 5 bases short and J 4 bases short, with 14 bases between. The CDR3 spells CASSKTGSVNEKLFF. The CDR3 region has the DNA TGTGCCAGCAGCAAGACGGGGTCAGTTAATGAAAAACTGTTTTTT.